Listed here is a single T cell receptor (beta chain). The data stem from a study of cytomegalovirus exposure and HLA in healthy donors. The CDR3 runs to 16 residues. CDR1 and CDR2 from the germline V gene are SEHNR and FQNEAQ (reference sequence). V trimming: 5 bases; J trimming: 8 bases; junction bases outside the gene matches: 12. 13 Jbeta primers and 60 Vbeta primers were used for the PCR. Produced via immunoSEQ multiplex PCR; TCRdb's table is partial and in-frame only. The sample has about 150,000 clones; approximately 79% are singletons. The receptor was isolated from a woman aged 25 to 39 in good health and CMV-seronegative. The rearrangement links TRBV7-9 to TRBJ1-6, with TRBD1 identical over 7 bases. The source material was PBMCs. The CDR3 spells CASSPGTAGGYSPLHF. In DNA, the CDR3 is TGTGCCAGCAGCCCGGGGACAGCGGGAGGCTATTCACCCCTCCACTTT.